This note documents a single TCR beta chain sequence. Terminally differentiated effector memory CD45RA+ cells were excluded from the naive CD8 cells, which were CD45RO-negative and positively selected for CCR7. The data belong to a study of shared clonotypes between healthy human individuals. The repertoire was sequenced with immunoSEQ multiplex PCR; TCRdb's copy has only in-frame clones and lacks some. The sample has just over 2,000,000 clones; over 85% are singletons. The CDR3 runs to 13 residues. Germline CDR1 MNHEY, CDR2 SVGAGI. V usage is TRBV6-5 and J usage is TRBJ2-5; D is undetermined. Judging by the DNA end, TRBJ2-7 fits better; the J call may be wrong. Sequencing input: naive CD8+ T cells sorted from blood. The clonotype originates from a young man in good health. The DNA of the CDR3 is TGTGCCAGCAGTTATTCCCCAGACTACGAGCAGTACTTC. Translating it yields CASSYSPDYEQYF.